This is a list of T cell receptor beta chains from one sample in a study of T-cell memory formation after mild COVID-19. TCRdb re-called the 5' RACE reads through MiXCR, storing one row per CDR3 protein. The sample gives 350,000 to 550,000 distinct CDR3 sequences, roughly 17% of which show up once; roughly 21% is in the top ten. The sequenced sample was PBMCs or a T cell subset sorted from them (not recorded which). The source is a man younger than 30 who had mild COVID-19 (a few samples of this study predate the infection). Cell type and time point are not known. Both conserved end residues are part of each CDR3. The D gene is left open where the match is weak. Not all rows give a size; the values are once, few, many and, for expanded clones, a class.

v_call	d_call	j_call	cdr3_length	clone_size	cdr3_nt	cdr3_aa
TRBV7-2	TRBD2	TRBJ2-5	16	.	TGTGCCAGCAGCTTAGTAGTTAGCGGGGCACCCGAGACCCAGTACTTC	CASSLVVSGAPETQYF
TRBV9	.	TRBJ2-1	15	few	TGTGCCAGCAGCGCCTCTGGACAGAACTACAATGAGCAGTTCTTC	CASSASGQNYNEQFF
TRBV20-1	TRBD2	TRBJ2-5	17	.	TGCAGTGCTAGAGATCTGGGAGCGGGGGGGCGTCAAGAGACCCAGTACTTC	CSARDLGAGGRQETQYF
TRBV10-3	TRBD1	TRBJ2-7	13	few	TGTGCCATCACGCCGGGACAGACCTACGAGCAGTACTTC	CAITPGQTYEQYF
TRBV11-3	.	TRBJ2-2	17	.	TGTGCCAGCAGCTTAGGATTCCAGGCTACGAACACCGGGGAGCTGTTTTTT	CASSLGFQATNTGELFF
TRBV7-2	TRBD2	TRBJ2-5	15	many	TGTGCCAGCAGCTTAGAAGCGGGAGGACAAGAGACCCAGTACTTC	CASSLEAGGQETQYF
TRBV5-1	.	TRBJ2-2	15	many	TGCGCCAGCAGCTTAACGAGCTCTGAGGGCGGGGAGCTGTTTTTT	CASSLTSSEGGELFF
TRBV18	TRBD1	TRBJ2-1	14	.	TGTGCCAGCTCTGGACAGGGTCGGGGGAATGAGCAGTTCTTC	CASSGQGRGNEQFF
TRBV5-1	TRBD1	TRBJ2-3	14	few	TGCGCCAGCAGCCCGGGACAGTACACAGATACGCAGTATTTT	CASSPGQYTDTQYF
TRBV7-7	TRBD1	TRBJ2-7	15	few	TGTGCCAGCAGCTTAGGGGACAGGGGCAACTACGAGCAGTACTTC	CASSLGDRGNYEQYF
TRBV7-8	.	TRBJ1-6	16	.	TGTGCCAGCAGCTTAGTCGGACTCTCCTATAATTCACCCCTCCACTTT	CASSLVGLSYNSPLHF
TRBV20-1	TRBD2	TRBJ2-3	15	few	TGCAGTGCCCTCACTAGCGGGGGGCGGGAGGATACGCAGTATTTT	CSALTSGGREDTQYF
TRBV6-5	.	TRBJ2-7	13	few	TGTGCCAGCGGCCTCGGGATATCCTACGAGCAGTACTTC	CASGLGISYEQYF
TRBV5-1	.	TRBJ2-2	18	.	TGCGCCAGCAGTCCCCTCCTCCCCGACAGACTGAACACCGGGGAGCTGTTTTTT	CASSPLLPDRLNTGELFF
TRBV6-2/TRBV6-3	.	TRBJ1-2	14	.	TGTGCCAGCAGTTACGGTTGGCAGGGCTATGGCTACACCTTC	CASSYGWQGYGYTF
TRBV5-1	TRBD2	TRBJ2-4	17	.	TGCGCCAGCAGCGCCATCCAAGGGAGGGGCCGGGGGAACATTCAGTACTTC	CASSAIQGRGRGNIQYF
TRBV20-1	.	TRBJ2-4	11	few	TGCAGTCCCCAAGACGCGGACATTCAGTACTTC	CSPQDADIQYF
TRBV18	.	TRBJ2-4	14	.	TGTGCCAGCTCACCGATCGACGGCAAAAACATTCAGTACTTC	CASSPIDGKNIQYF
TRBV27	TRBD1	TRBJ1-2	15	.	TGTGCCAGCAGTCCGATAACAGGGGGTAACTATGGCTACACCTTC	CASSPITGGNYGYTF
TRBV7-6	.	TRBJ2-1	12	.	TGTGCCAGCAGCTCATATTCCAAAGAGCAGTTCTTC	CASSSYSKEQFF
TRBV5-1	TRBD1	TRBJ2-5	14	many	TGCGCCAGCAGCATCGGACAGGGGCAAGAGACCCAGTACTTC	CASSIGQGQETQYF
TRBV15	.	TRBJ1-5	15	once	TGTGCCACCAGCAGAGTTTGGGACCTGATTCAGCACCAGCATTTT	CATSRVWDLIQHQHF
TRBV7-6	.	TRBJ2-1	16	.	TGTGCCAGCAGCCTCGTGATGGGGGGCGCGTTGGATGAGCAGTTCTTC	CASSLVMGGALDEQFF
TRBV6-6	TRBD2	TRBJ2-1	16	.	TGTGCCAGCAGTTATAGGGCTAGCGGGGGTTACAATGAGCAGTTCTTC	CASSYRASGGYNEQFF
TRBV19	.	TRBJ1-1	15	.	TGTGCCAGTAGCCCCCACCCCCTGGGGTACACTGAAGCTTTCTTT	CASSPHPLGYTEAFF
TRBV20-1	.	TRBJ2-2	11	few	TGCAGTGCTAGTCGCCCCGGGGAGCTGTTTTTT	CSASRPGELFF
TRBV6-5	.	TRBJ2-2	14	.	TGTGCCAGCAGTTACGCCGGACTCACCGGGGAGCTGTTTTTT	CASSYAGLTGELFF
TRBV27	.	TRBJ2-1	16	.	TGTGCCAGCAGTTTATCCTCCGACACGTTCTACAATGAGCAGTTCTTC	CASSLSSDTFYNEQFF